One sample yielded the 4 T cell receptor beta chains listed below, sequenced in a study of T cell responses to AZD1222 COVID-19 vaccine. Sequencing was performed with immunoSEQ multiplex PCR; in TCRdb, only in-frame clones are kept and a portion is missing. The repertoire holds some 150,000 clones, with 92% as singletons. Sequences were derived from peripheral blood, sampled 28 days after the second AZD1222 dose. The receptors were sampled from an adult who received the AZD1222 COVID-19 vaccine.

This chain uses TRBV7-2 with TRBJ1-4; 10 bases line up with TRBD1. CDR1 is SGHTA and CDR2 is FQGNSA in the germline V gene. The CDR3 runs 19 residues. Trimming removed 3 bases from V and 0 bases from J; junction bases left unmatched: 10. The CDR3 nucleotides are TGTGCCAGCAGCTTCCGGGACAGGGGACCCATTGCAACTAATGAAAAACTGTTTTTT. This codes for CASSFRDRGPIATNEKLFF.

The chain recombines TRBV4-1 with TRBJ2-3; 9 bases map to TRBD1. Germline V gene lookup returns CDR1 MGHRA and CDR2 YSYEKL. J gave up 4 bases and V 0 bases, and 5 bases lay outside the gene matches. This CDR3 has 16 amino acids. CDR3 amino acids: CASSQDAQGAADTQYF. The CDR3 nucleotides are TGCGCCAGCAGCCAAGATGCACAGGGGGCGGCAGATACGCAGTATTTT.

DNA for the CDR3: TGTGCCAGCAGCCAATTCATAGCGGGGAGCTCCTACAATGAGCAGTTCTTC. It is translated as CASSQFIAGSSYNEQFF. The V call is TRBV3-1 (or the pseudogene TRBV3-2), the J call TRBJ2-1; TRBD2 matches at 8 bases. V dropped 2 bases and J dropped 0; count of bases not matched to a gene: 6. The germline V gene has CDR1 LGHDT and CDR2 YNNKEL (reference sequence). This CDR3 has 17 residues.

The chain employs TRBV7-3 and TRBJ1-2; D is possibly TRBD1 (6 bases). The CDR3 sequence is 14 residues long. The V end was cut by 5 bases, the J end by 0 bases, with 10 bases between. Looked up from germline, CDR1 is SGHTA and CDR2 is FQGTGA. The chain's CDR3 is CASSPDRSNYGYTF. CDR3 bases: TGTGCCAGCAGCCCGGACAGATCTAACTATGGCTACACCTTC.